These 17 T cell receptor beta chains were all obtained from the same sample, sequenced in a study of blood T cell repertoires in COVID-19. Clones were sequenced by immunoSEQ multiplex PCR, and TCRdb holds only the in-frame ones, with some missing. Of 250,000 to 300,000 clones listed, roughly 90% are singletons. Sequenced sample: peripheral blood. Receptor source: a woman aged 30 to 39 with COVID-19, enrolled during active disease.

The chain has TRBV6-5 and TRBJ2-3; tentative D call: TRBD2 (5 bases). V shed 5 bases and J shed 5 bases, with 11 bases lying between them. Germline lookup yields CDR1 MNHEY and CDR2 SVGAGI. This CDR3 has 13 amino acids. CDR3 sequence reads: CASSTSGGDTQYF. Written as DNA, the CDR3 is TGTGCCAGCAGTACCTCCGGAGGAGATACGCAGTATTTT.

This chain links TRBV24-1 with TRBJ1-1, with D unclear. Germline-derived CDR1 and CDR2 are KGHDR and SFDVKD. Between the trimmed V and J ends, which lost 5 bases and 5 bases, there was a span of 17 bases. The length of the CDR3 is 15 residues. In DNA form, the CDR3 reads TGTGCCACCAGTGGTCCGGGTCTTCGTGGGACTGAAGCTTTCTTT. This sequence encodes CATSGPGLRGTEAFF.

The chain couples TRBV19 to TRBJ2-7, with D possibly being TRBD1 (5 bases). V shed 7 bases and J shed 3 bases, with 13 bases lying between them. Germline CDR1 LNHDA, CDR2 SQIVND (reference sequence). CDR3 size: 13 residues. CDR3 sequence reads: CASNSGADYEQYF. The CDR3 DNA reads as TGTGCCAGTAACTCTGGGGCAGACTACGAGCAGTACTTC.

The V call is TRBV5-5, the J call TRBJ1-4; 10 bases map to TRBD1. Germline V gives CDR1 SGHKS, CDR2 YYEKEE (reference sequence). This CDR3 has 14 residues. The J segment lost 7 bases and the V segment lost 3 bases, leaving 3 bases of the junction unmatched. The DNA of the CDR3 is TGTGCCAGCAGCTGGGGACAGGGGAGTGAAAAACTGTTTTTT. The encoded protein is CASSWGQGSEKLFF.

This chain uses TRBV10-1 with TRBJ1-1; TRBD1 is a possible D gene (5 bases). Germline-derived CDR1 and CDR2 are WNHNN and SYGVQD (reference sequence). The CDR3 spans 13 residues. V was trimmed by 0 bases and J by 11 bases, leaving 13 bases between them. DNA for the CDR3: TGCGCCAGCAGTGAGTCAGCGTCAGGGTACGCTTTCTTT. Amino acids: CASSESASGYAFF.

The V gene is TRBV4-3, the J gene TRBJ2-1, with D unclear. The length of the CDR3 is 13 residues. Trimming removed 0 bases from V and 8 bases from J, with 8 bases in between. Germline loops: CDR1 LGHNA, CDR2 YSLEER. CDR3 sequence: CASSQDLVDEQFF. CDR3 nucleotides: TGCGCCAGCAGCCAAGATTTGGTAGATGAGCAGTTCTTC.

This clone was found a few times. This chain connects TRBV10-3 to TRBJ1-5, with D possibly matching TRBD1 (6 bases). Germline assignment: CDR1 ENHRY and CDR2 SYGVKD. Trimming removed 8 bases at V and 2 bases at J, with 13 bases between. The CDR3 loop spans 14 amino acids. This CDR3 reads CAISVAGGNQPQHF. The CDR3 DNA reads as TGTGCCATCTCTGTGGCAGGGGGCAATCAGCCCCAGCATTTT.

This clone was counted only a few times. This sequence joins TRBV27 and TRBJ2-7; 7 bases agree with TRBD1. Trimming cost V 7 bases and J 2 bases; bases outside gene matches: 8. Germline CDR1 is MNHEY and CDR2 is SMNVEV (reference sequence). This CDR3 has 14 amino acids. CDR3 nucleotides: TGTGCCAGCATGCCCACAGGGGAACCCTACGAGCAGTACTTC. Protein product: CASMPTGEPYEQYF.

The V and J genes are TRBV6-2 or TRBV6-3 and TRBJ1-2, with D hard to call. The CDR3 has 12 amino acids. In germline, CDR1 is MNHEY, CDR2 SVGEGT. Trimming cost V 6 bases and J 5 bases, with 10 bases left between them. CDR3 protein: CASSGLQYGYTF. CDR3 nucleotides: TGTGCCAGCAGCGGACTACAATATGGCTACACCTTC.

J is TRBJ2-4 and V is TRBV2; 9 bases are shared with TRBD1. V lost 8 bases and J lost 7; bases outside the gene matches: 12. Germline CDR1 is SNHLY and CDR2 is FYNNEI. The length of the CDR3 is 15 residues. CDR3 nucleotides: TGTGCCAGCTCCCGGGACAGGGTATTTGGGAACATTCAGTACTTC. Its protein is CASSRDRVFGNIQYF.

This chain connects TRBV6-6 to TRBJ2-7; 7 nucleotides align to TRBD2. Germline-derived CDR1 and CDR2 are MNHNY and SVGAGI (reference sequence). The CDR3 runs to 15 residues. V lost 0 bases and J lost 6; bases outside the gene matches: 8. The CDR3 nucleotides are TGTGCCAGCAGTTACTCGGGGAGGGGAGCGGGCGAGCAGTACTTC. Its translation is CASSYSGRGAGEQYF.

V gene TRBV6-2 or TRBV6-3 combines with J gene TRBJ2-2, with 12 positions matching TRBD2. The length of the CDR3 is 17 residues. V lost 6 bases and J lost 5; bases outside the gene matches: 10. Germline values: CDR1 MNHEY, CDR2 SVGEGT. The CDR3 sequence is CASSRTTSGSGTGELFF. The CDR3 nucleotides read TGTGCCAGCAGCCGAACGACTAGCGGGAGTGGTACCGGGGAGCTGTTTTTT.

This chain links TRBV5-8 with TRBJ2-3; D may be TRBD1 (6 bases). Between the trimmed V and J ends, which lost 3 bases and 5 bases, there was a span of 16 bases. Germline CDR1 SGHTS, CDR2 YDEGEE. CDR3 length equals 15 residues. The CDR3 nucleotides are TGTGCCAGCAGCTACCTCCCGGACAGACAAGATACGCAGTATTTT. Translation: CASSYLPDRQDTQYF. Together with reference TRBV5-8 and TRBJ2-3, the CDR3 gives the full variable domain: EAGVTQSPTHLIKTRGQQATLRCSPISGHTSVYWYQQALGLGLQFLLWYDEGEERNRGNFPPRFSGRQFPNYSSELNVNALELEDSALYLCASSYLPDRQDTQYFGPGTRLTVL.

V and J are TRBV27 and TRBJ2-7; tentative D call: TRBD2 (5 bases). The CDR3 length is 15 residues. V lost 2 bases, J lost 2 bases, and 13 bases lay in between. Germline-derived CDR1 and CDR2 are MNHEY and SMNVEV (reference sequence). As DNA, the CDR3 is TGTGCCAGCAGTTTAGGTTCAAGCGGCACCTACGAGCAGTACTTC. Translated, it gives CASSLGSSGTYEQYF.

This chain connects TRBV19 to TRBJ1-4; 7 nucleotides line up with TRBD1. The CDR3 has 18 residues. Unmatched junction bases numbered 13, after V lost 6 bases and J lost 0 bases. Germline CDR1 and CDR2: LNHDA and SQIVND (reference sequence). CDR3 DNA sequence: TGTGCCAGTAGCAGGGGGACATTCGGAATCGCAACTAATGAAAAACTGTTTTTT. This sequence encodes CASSRGTFGIATNEKLFF.

The chain carries TRBV15 and TRBJ2-4; TRBD2 matches 7 bases. CDR3 length: 16 amino acids. After removal of 1 base from V and 0 bases from J, the junction contained 3 bases not matched to a gene. The germline V gene has CDR1 LNHNV and CDR2 YYDKDF (reference sequence). The CDR3 spells CATSRGVAGAKNIQYF. For the CDR3, the DNA is TGTGCCACCAGCAGAGGGGTAGCGGGAGCCAAAAACATTCAGTACTTC.

This chain connects TRBV4-2 to TRBJ1-1, with 9 bases fitting TRBD1. Germline V CDR1 and CDR2: LGHNA, YNFKEQ. The CDR3 sequence is 15 residues long. V lost 4 bases to trimming and J lost 6 bases; unmatched junction nucleotides: 9. CDR3 sequence (DNA): TGTGCCAGCAGCCTAACAGGGGGCTTCGGCCCTGAAGCTTTCTTT. Protein sequence: CASSLTGGFGPEAFF.